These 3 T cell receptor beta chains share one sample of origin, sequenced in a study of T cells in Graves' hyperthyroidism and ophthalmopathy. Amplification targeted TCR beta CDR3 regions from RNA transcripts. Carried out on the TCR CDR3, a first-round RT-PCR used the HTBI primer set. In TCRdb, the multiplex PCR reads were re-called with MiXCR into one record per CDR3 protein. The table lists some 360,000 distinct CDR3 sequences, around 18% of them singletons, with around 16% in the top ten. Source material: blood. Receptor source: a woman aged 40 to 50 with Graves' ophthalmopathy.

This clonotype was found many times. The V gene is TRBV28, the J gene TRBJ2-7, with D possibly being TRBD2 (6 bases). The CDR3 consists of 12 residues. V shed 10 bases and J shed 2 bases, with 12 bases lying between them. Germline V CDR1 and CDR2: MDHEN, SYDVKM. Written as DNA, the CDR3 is TGTGCCACCCGAGGGACTCCCTACGAGCAGTACTTC. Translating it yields CATRGTPYEQYF.

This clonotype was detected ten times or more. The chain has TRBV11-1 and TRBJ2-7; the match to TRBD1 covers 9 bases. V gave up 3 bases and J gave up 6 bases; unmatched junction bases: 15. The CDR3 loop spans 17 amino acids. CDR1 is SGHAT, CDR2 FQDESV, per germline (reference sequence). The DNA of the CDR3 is TGTGCCAGCAGCTTGGCGAAATCCGGGACAGGGTTGTTCGAGCAGTACTTC. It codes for CASSLAKSGTGLFEQYF.

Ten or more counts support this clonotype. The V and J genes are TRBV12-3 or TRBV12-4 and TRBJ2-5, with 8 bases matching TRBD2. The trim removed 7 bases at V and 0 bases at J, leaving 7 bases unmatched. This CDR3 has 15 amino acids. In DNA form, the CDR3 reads TGTGCCAGCACCGCCCTACTAGCGGACCAAGAGACCCAGTACTTC. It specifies CASTALLADQETQYF.